The present TCR beta chain was sequenced within a study of blood T cell repertoires in COVID-19. For the study at large: Acute and convalescent COVID-19 samples came from the United States, Italy and Spain. PBMCs, B-cell-depleted T cells, or T cells provided the cDNA or gDNA that made up the material.

Study processing details: By means of reference gene primer amplification, nucleated cell counts were estimated. Only in-frame clones appear in the TCRdb table, and some are missing; sequencing was by immunoSEQ multiplex PCR. V and J calls and clone size are copied from that table; D and trimming were computed from the DNA. The repertoire holds about 130,000 clones, with around 90% as singletons. CDR3 length: 14 amino acids. From germline, CDR1 is SGHRS and CDR2 YFSETQ. Trimming left V 4 bases short and J 13 bases short, with 18 bases between. V and J are TRBV5-1 and TRBJ1-6; weak D call: TRBD1 (5 bases). The source is a man aged 55-75 years with COVID-19, enrolled during active disease. Sequencing was carried out using peripheral blood. CDR3 amino acids: CASSTGQRGIPLHF. The CDR3 coding sequence is TGCGCCAGCAGCACCGGACAACGAGGTATTCCCCTCCACTTT.